This TCR beta chain emerged from a study of monozygotic twins with inflammatory bowel disease. Template switching introduced UMIs that contain a 6-nucleotide sample barcode. TCRdb reworked the 5' RACE reads into one entry per CDR3 protein, no DNA. Here the sample table reports roughly 150,000 distinct CDR3 sequences. Regarding the study as a whole: With inverse Simpson as the measure, TCRbeta diversity was lower in IBD patients than in healthy co-twins. No difference in repertoire similarity was seen between concordant and discordant twins, possibly because power was limited.

Comments on this clonotype: Its specificity is unknown.

This CDR3 contains 15 residues. The germline V gene has CDR1 SGHRS and CDR2 YFSETQ. Sequenced input: blood. The origin of this receptor is a human donor with ulcerative colitis or Crohn's disease, or a healthy co-twin of an affected twin (not recorded which). This chain uses TRBV5-1 with TRBJ2-1. This CDR3 is CASSLSGITYNEQFF.